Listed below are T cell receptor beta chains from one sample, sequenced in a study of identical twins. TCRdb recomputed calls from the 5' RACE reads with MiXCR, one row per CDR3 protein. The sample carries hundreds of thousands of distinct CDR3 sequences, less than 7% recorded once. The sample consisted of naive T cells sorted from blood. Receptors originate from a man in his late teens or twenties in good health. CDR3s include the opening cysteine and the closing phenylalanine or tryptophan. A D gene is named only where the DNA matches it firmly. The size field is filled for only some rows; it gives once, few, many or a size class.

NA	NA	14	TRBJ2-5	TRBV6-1	TGTGCCAGCCCAACTTCCACGGGTGGGGAGACCCAGTACTTC	CASPTSTGGETQYF
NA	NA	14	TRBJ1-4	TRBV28	TGTGCCAGCAGTTTAAGAGGGGGTCGGCGAAAACTGTTTTTT	CASSLRGGRRKLFF
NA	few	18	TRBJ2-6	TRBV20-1	TGCAGTGCCATAAATCCCGGGACGGCCAAATCTGGGGCCAACGTCCTGACTTTC	CSAINPGTAKSGANVLTF
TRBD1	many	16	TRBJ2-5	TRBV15	TGTGCCACCAGCCTACATGGGGACAGGGCGGAGGAGACCCAGTACTTC	CATSLHGDRAEETQYF
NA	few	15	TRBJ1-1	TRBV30	TGTGCCTGGAGTGTACCCGGCTGGAAAAACACTGAAGCTTTCTTT	CAWSVPGWKNTEAFF
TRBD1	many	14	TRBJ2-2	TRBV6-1	TGTGCCAGCAGCCGGACAGGAAACACCGGGGAGCTGTTTTTT	CASSRTGNTGELFF
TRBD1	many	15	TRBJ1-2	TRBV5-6	TGTGCCAGCAGCTTTAAGGGACAGACTAACTATGGCTACACCTTC	CASSFKGQTNYGYTF
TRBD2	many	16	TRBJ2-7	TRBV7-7	TGTGCCAGCAGCTGCAGCGGGAGCCCCCTTCGTTACGAGCAGTACTTC	CASSCSGSPLRYEQYF
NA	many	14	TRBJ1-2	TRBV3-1	TGTGCCAGCAGCCCCCGGACATATCTCTATGGCTACACCTTC	CASSPRTYLYGYTF
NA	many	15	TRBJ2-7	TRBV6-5	TGTGCCAGCAGTTACTCGCGAGAGGGTGGCTACGAGCAGTACTTC	CASSYSREGGYEQYF
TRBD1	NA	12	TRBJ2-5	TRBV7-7	TGTGCCAGCACCCAGGACAGGGGGCCCCAGTACTTC	CASTQDRGPQYF
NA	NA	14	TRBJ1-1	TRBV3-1	TGTGCCAGCAGCCAAGCAAGTCAACGCCCTGAAGCTTTCTTT	CASSQASQRPEAFF
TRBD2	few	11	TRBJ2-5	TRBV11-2	TGTGCCAGCAGCGCCGGGACTATCGCCTACTTC	CASSAGTIAYF
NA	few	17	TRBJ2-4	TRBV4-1	TGCGCCAGCAGCCAAGTCGGGGGATCACTAGCCAAAAACATTCAGTACTTC	CASSQVGGSLAKNIQYF
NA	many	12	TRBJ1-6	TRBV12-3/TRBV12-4	TGTGCCAGCAGTTCTGATGTCTCACCCCTCCACTTT	CASSSDVSPLHF
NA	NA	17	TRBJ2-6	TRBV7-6	TGTGCCAGCAGCTTTATCCCCGGCCCGTCTGGGGCCAACGTCCTGACTTTC	CASSFIPGPSGANVLTF
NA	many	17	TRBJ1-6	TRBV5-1	TGCGCCAGCAGCTTTGGACAGCAGAGCTCCTATAATTCACCCCTCCACTTT	CASSFGQQSSYNSPLHF
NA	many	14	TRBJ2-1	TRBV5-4	TGTGCCAGCAGCGGGGGACTTGATTCCAATGAGCAGTTCTTC	CASSGGLDSNEQFF
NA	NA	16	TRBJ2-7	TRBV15	TGTGCCACCAGCAGAGAACCAGGGCTGACCTCCTACGAGCAGTACTTC	CATSREPGLTSYEQYF
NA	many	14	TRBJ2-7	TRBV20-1	TGCAGTGCTAACAAACAGGGGGGGGAATACGAGCAGTACTTC	CSANKQGGEYEQYF
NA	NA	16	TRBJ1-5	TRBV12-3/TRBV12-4	TGTGCCAGCAGCTGGGGACACCTCAATAGCAATCAGCCCCAGCATTTT	CASSWGHLNSNQPQHF
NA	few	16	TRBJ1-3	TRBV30	TGTGCCTGGAGTGCCTCCATTGACAGCTCTGGAAACACCATATATTTT	CAWSASIDSSGNTIYF
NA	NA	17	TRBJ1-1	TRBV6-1	TGTGCCAGCTCCAGTGTCGGTACAGCCAAAGTGAACACTGAAGCTTTCTTT	CASSSVGTAKVNTEAFF
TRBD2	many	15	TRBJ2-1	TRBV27	TGTGCCAGCAGAGGGAGCGGGAGGGGGTACAATGAGCAGTTCTTC	CASRGSGRGYNEQFF
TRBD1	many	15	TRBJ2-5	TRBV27	TGTGCCAGCAGCAGGAAGACAGGGGGATGGGAGACCCAGTACTTC	CASSRKTGGWETQYF
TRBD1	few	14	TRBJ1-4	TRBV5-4	TGTGCCAGCAGGCCGGGACAGGGAGATGAAAAACTGTTTTTT	CASRPGQGDEKLFF
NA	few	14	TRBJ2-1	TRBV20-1	TGCAGTGCTAGAGGTCGCGGAACGTACAATGAGCAGTTCTTC	CSARGRGTYNEQFF
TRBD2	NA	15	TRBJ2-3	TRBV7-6	TGTGCCAGCAGCTTAGAGCGGGAGGGCCAAGATACGCAGTATTTT	CASSLEREGQDTQYF
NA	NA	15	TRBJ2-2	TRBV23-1	TGCGCCAGCAGTCAATGTCAGGAGAACACCGGGGAGCTGTTTTTT	CASSQCQENTGELFF
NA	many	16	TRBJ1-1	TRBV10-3	TGTGCCATCAGGAGTACGGAGGGGGGCATGAACACTGAAGCTTTCTTT	CAIRSTEGGMNTEAFF
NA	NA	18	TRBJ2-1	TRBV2	TGTGCCAGCAGTGTATCCCCTGGTTTGTTGGGGGCGAATAATGAGCAGTTCTTC	CASSVSPGLLGANNEQFF
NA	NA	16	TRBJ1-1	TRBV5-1	TGCGCCAGCAGCTTGGGGCCCGGGGTCGAGAACACTGAAGCTTTCTTT	CASSLGPGVENTEAFF
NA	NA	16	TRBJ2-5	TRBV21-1	TGTGCCAGCAGCAAAGCGCTTGATGGGAGACGAGAGACCCAGTACTTC	CASSKALDGRRETQYF
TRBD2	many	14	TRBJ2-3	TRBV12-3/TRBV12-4	TGTGCCAGCGCGAAACTAGCGTCTCCAGATACGCAGTATTTT	CASAKLASPDTQYF
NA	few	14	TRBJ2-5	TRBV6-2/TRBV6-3	TGTGCCAGCAGTTACTCGGCAGCGCAAGAGACCCAGTACTTC	CASSYSAAQETQYF